The rows below give T cell receptor beta chains drawn from one sample of a study of T cell responses to AZD1222 COVID-19 vaccine. The method was immunoSEQ multiplex PCR; TCRdb's version includes in-frame clones alone and lacks a portion of them. The data show more than 95,000 clones, 92% seen once. Sequenced here: peripheral blood, sampled 28 days after the second AZD1222 dose. These receptors came from an adult who received the AZD1222 COVID-19 vaccine. Each CDR3 is given with its conserved first and last residue. D genes are given only for firm matches.

v_call d_call cdr3_aa
TRBV5-1 . CASSLAGGNTIYF
TRBV29-1 . CSVKADSTDTQYF
TRBV7-9 TRBD1 CASSYEQGAEAFF
TRBV10-3 TRBD2 CAIRAGVNTGELFF
TRBV6-6 . CASTLIMGANYGYTF
TRBV2 TRBD1 CASSGQGAGETQYF
TRBV9 . CASSPHRQSSYEQYF
TRBV14 TRBD2 CASSKAGGFYNEQFF
TRBV7-9 . CASSLYSAANYEQYF
TRBV30 TRBD1 CAWTFTDRVYGYTF
TRBV18 . CASSPGGFDSPLHF
TRBV7-9 . CASSLVGGGNEQFF
TRBV3-1/TRBV3-2 . CASSQDLAPQGTEAFF
TRBV19 TRBD2 CASSTGLAGGVGELFF
TRBV19 TRBD1 CASSTGTGGKLFF
TRBV15 TRBD1 CATSSGNGRGLYQPQHF
TRBV30 . CAWSLGPTYGYTF
TRBV28 . CASARPAEGSDYGYTF
TRBV5-1 . CASSLAKGVGGYTF
TRBV3-1/TRBV3-2 . CASSPLSTVELYGYTF
TRBV7-8 . CASSLGGPWVGELFF
TRBV6-4 . CASSEQGGNQPQHF
TRBV14 . CASSWGVTTGELFF
TRBV27 . CASSLYSQKYYEQYF
TRBV7-9 . CASAPDSSYEQYF